This T cell receptor beta chain was profiled in a study of blood T cells in healthy people across ages. From germline, CDR1 is SGHTA and CDR2 FQGNSA. The CDR3 runs to 15 residues. V was pared by 2 bases and J by 11 bases, with 21 bases between. A J-beta primer mix and a sample-barcoded 5' primer were used in a second PCR of roughly 7 to 12 cycles. TCRdb fed the 5' RACE reads into MiXCR, producing one record per CDR3 protein. The top ten hold approximately 10% of the sample, which has about 1.6 million distinct CDR3 sequences, 30% to 35% seen once. This clonotype was counted at least ten times. This clonotype was sampled from a young woman in good health. The chain is built from TRBV7-2 and TRBJ2-5, with D tentatively TRBD1 (6 bases). Sequenced: blood. This CDR3 reads CASSLNVMGAGPQYF. Here the CDR3 DNA reads TGTGCCAGCAGCTTAAATGTTATGGGGGCCGGTCCGCAGTACTTC. Full variable domain (remainder filled in from reference TRBV7-2 and TRBJ2-5): GAGVSQSPSNKVTEKGKDVELRCDPISGHTALYWYRQSLGQGLEFLIYFQGNSAPDKSGLPSDRFSAERTGGSVSTLTIQRTQQEDSAVYLCASSLNVMGAGPQYFGPGTRLLVL.